These T cell receptor beta chains were read from a single sample in a study of PD-L1 blockade in urothelial cancer. Only in-frame clones appear in the TCRdb table, and some are missing; sequencing was by immunoSEQ multiplex PCR. In the table there are about 37,000 clones, roughly 84% of which are singletons. The sample in question was PBMCs, obtained around atezolizumab (anti-PD-L1) treatment. These receptors were taken from a man in his sixties with urothelial cancer. CDR3s include the opening cysteine and the closing phenylalanine or tryptophan. The order of the fields is D gene, J gene, V gene, clone size, CDR3 protein, CDR3 DNA. The D gene is left open where the match is weak. Size tells how often a clone was seen (once, few, many) or the class of an expanded clone, and some rows leave it out.

D: -
J: TRBJ1-5
V: TRBV7-2
size: -
CDR3: CASSLAGGTYSNQPQHF
DNA: TGTGCCAGCAGCTTAGCGGGAGGAACCTATAGCAATCAGCCCCAGCATTTT

D: -
J: TRBJ2-1
V: TRBV19
size: -
CDR3: CASTPRGASYNEQFF
DNA: TGTGCCAGTACCCCCCGCGGGGCCTCCTACAATGAGCAGTTCTTC

D: TRBD1
J: TRBJ2-5
V: TRBV6-1
size: -
CDR3: CASTPGQGAQETQYF
DNA: TGTGCCAGCACCCCGGGACAGGGAGCTCAAGAGACCCAGTACTTC

D: -
J: TRBJ1-2
V: TRBV4-3
size: -
CDR3: CASSRGVYGYTF
DNA: TGCGCCAGCAGCCGGGGAGTCTATGGCTACACCTTC

D: TRBD1
J: TRBJ2-5
V: TRBV18
size: -
CDR3: CASSPRGSGQGAAETQYF
DNA: TGTGCCAGCTCACCACGGGGGTCAGGACAGGGGGCTGCAGAGACCCAGTACTTC

D: TRBD1
J: TRBJ1-2
V: TRBV7-2
size: -
CDR3: CASSLVRTGAYGYTF
DNA: TGTGCCAGCAGCTTAGTAAGGACAGGCGCGTATGGCTACACCTTC

D: -
J: TRBJ2-5
V: TRBV7-9
size: -
CDR3: CASSQSGYQETQYF
DNA: TGTGCCAGCAGCCAGTCAGGGTACCAAGAGACCCAGTACTTC

D: TRBD2
J: TRBJ2-1
V: TRBV2
size: once
CDR3: CASRELAGGFNEQFF
DNA: TGTGCCAGCAGGGAACTAGCGGGAGGGTTTAATGAGCAGTTCTTC

D: -
J: TRBJ1-1
V: TRBV7-6
size: medium-sized
CDR3: CASSPSRQNTEAFF
DNA: TGTGCCAGCAGCCCTAGCAGACAGAACACTGAAGCTTTCTTT

D: TRBD2
J: TRBJ2-1
V: TRBV6-1
size: -
CDR3: CASSEAGGSDEQFF
DNA: TGTGCCAGCAGTGAAGCAGGCGGGAGCGATGAGCAGTTCTTC

D: -
J: TRBJ2-7
V: TRBV10-1
size: -
CDR3: CASSESITGTPTYEQYF
DNA: TGCGCCAGCAGTGAGTCGATTACTGGGACACCAACCTACGAGCAGTACTTC

D: -
J: TRBJ2-2
V: TRBV19
size: -
CDR3: CASTDGGDTGELFF
DNA: TGTGCCAGTACCGACGGGGGAGACACCGGGGAGCTGTTTTTT

D: TRBD2
J: TRBJ2-5
V: TRBV14
size: once
CDR3: CASSQDPSGRSTTQYF
DNA: TGTGCCAGCAGCCAAGACCCTAGCGGCAGAAGTACGACCCAGTACTTC

D: TRBD1
J: TRBJ2-7
V: TRBV7-2
size: -
CDR3: CASSLATRPTGTGGPYEQYF
DNA: TGTGCCAGCAGCTTAGCAACCCGACCCACCGGGACAGGGGGCCCCTACGAGCAGTACTTC

D: -
J: TRBJ1-4
V: TRBV9
size: -
CDR3: CASSPRRGRTNEKLFF
DNA: TGTGCCAGCAGCCCCCGGCGGGGTAGAACTAATGAAAAACTGTTTTTT

D: TRBD1
J: TRBJ2-7
V: TRBV5-1
size: -
CDR3: CASAGQGYYEQYF
DNA: TGCGCCAGCGCCGGACAGGGATACTACGAGCAGTACTTC

D: TRBD2
J: TRBJ2-1
V: TRBV2
size: -
CDR3: CASSEIAGPYNEQFF
DNA: TGTGCCAGCAGTGAAATAGCGGGACCCTACAATGAGCAGTTCTTC

D: TRBD2
J: TRBJ2-1
V: TRBV19
size: -
CDR3: CASSIGLAADEQFF
DNA: TGTGCCAGTAGTATAGGGCTAGCGGCGGATGAGCAGTTCTTC

D: TRBD2
J: TRBJ2-1
V: TRBV7-9
size: -
CDR3: CASSSGTSAYNEQFF
DNA: TGTGCCAGCAGCTCGGGGACTAGCGCCTACAATGAGCAGTTCTTC

D: TRBD1
J: TRBJ1-1
V: TRBV25-1
size: -
CDR3: CASSENHRDRGRWTEAFF
DNA: TGTGCCAGCAGTGAAAACCACCGGGACAGGGGGCGATGGACTGAAGCTTTCTTT

D: -
J: TRBJ1-1
V: TRBV6-6
size: -
CDR3: CASSPRNMAREAFF
DNA: TGTGCCAGCAGTCCTAGAAACATGGCAAGAGAAGCTTTCTTT

D: TRBD1
J: TRBJ2-7
V: TRBV5-8
size: -
CDR3: CASSFRQGLIYEQYF
DNA: TGTGCCAGCAGCTTTCGACAGGGGCTTATCTACGAGCAGTACTTC

D: TRBD2
J: TRBJ2-7
V: TRBV7-2
size: -
CDR3: CASSFQATMTSNEQYF
DNA: TGTGCCAGCAGCTTTCAAGCAACGATGACTAGCAACGAGCAGTACTTC

D: TRBD2
J: TRBJ2-2
V: TRBV13
size: -
CDR3: CASSSRPPGAGVGTGELFF
DNA: TGTGCCAGCAGCTCCCGCCCCCCTGGCGCGGGAGTAGGGACCGGGGAGCTGTTTTTT

D: -
J: TRBJ2-2
V: TRBV1
size: -
CDR3: CTSSQDEGLAGPMNNTGELFF
DNA: TGCACCAGCAGCCAAGATGAGGGACTAGCGGGACCTATGAACAACACCGGGGAGCTGTTTTTT

D: -
J: TRBJ1-2
V: TRBV19
size: once
CDR3: CASSPQGPPIYGYTF
DNA: TGTGCCAGTAGCCCACAGGGCCCGCCTATATATGGCTACACCTTC

D: TRBD2
J: TRBJ2-3
V: TRBV5-1
size: once
CDR3: CASGVSGRRGTDTQYF
DNA: TGCGCCAGTGGGGTAAGCGGGAGACGCGGCACAGATACGCAGTATTTT

D: TRBD1
J: TRBJ2-1
V: TRBV9
size: -
CDR3: CASSSGTGRYNEQFF
DNA: TGTGCCAGCAGCTCCGGGACAGGGCGCTACAATGAGCAGTTCTTC

D: TRBD1
J: TRBJ2-7
V: TRBV5-4
size: -
CDR3: CASSLGQGNYEQYF
DNA: TGTGCCAGCAGCTTGGGACAGGGGAACTACGAGCAGTACTTC

D: TRBD2
J: TRBJ2-1
V: TRBV29-1
size: once
CDR3: CSVEGTSGSVQEQFF
DNA: TGCAGCGTTGAAGGGACTAGCGGGAGTGTTCAGGAGCAGTTCTTC

D: TRBD2
J: TRBJ2-5
V: TRBV18
size: -
CDR3: CASSPVGTSGETQYF
DNA: TGTGCCAGCTCACCCGTAGGGACTAGTGGAGAGACCCAGTACTTC

D: TRBD1
J: TRBJ2-5
V: TRBV27
size: -
CDR3: CASSRNRGGTETQYF
DNA: TGTGCCAGCAGTCGCAACAGGGGTGGTACGGAGACCCAGTACTTC

D: TRBD2
J: TRBJ2-3
V: TRBV29-1
size: -
CDR3: CSVEAPSKREGREGSTDTQYF
DNA: TGCAGCGTTGAAGCCCCTTCGAAGCGGGAGGGCCGTGAAGGTAGCACAGATACGCAGTATTTT

D: -
J: TRBJ2-7
V: TRBV27
size: -
CDR3: CASSPSLDSYEQYF
DNA: TGTGCCAGCAGTCCCTCGTTAGACTCCTACGAGCAGTACTTC

D: TRBD1
J: TRBJ1-2
V: TRBV5-1
size: -
CDR3: CASSPDRGYGYTF
DNA: TGCGCCAGCAGCCCGGACAGGGGCTATGGCTACACCTTC

D: -
J: TRBJ2-1
V: TRBV7-9
size: -
CDR3: CASSPSEGSSYNEQFF
DNA: TGTGCCAGCAGCCCTTCGGAAGGGAGCTCCTACAATGAGCAGTTCTTC

D: TRBD1
J: TRBJ2-7
V: TRBV6-5
size: -
CDR3: CASRSGTGAYEQYF
DNA: TGTGCCAGCAGGTCCGGGACAGGGGCCTACGAGCAGTACTTC

D: TRBD2
J: TRBJ2-1
V: TRBV11-2
size: -
CDR3: CASSSPGTSSWQFF
DNA: TGTGCCAGCAGCTCCCCCGGGACTAGCTCTTGGCAGTTCTTC

D: TRBD1
J: TRBJ1-1
V: TRBV28
size: -
CDR3: CASSALAGTGETEAFF
DNA: TGTGCCAGCAGTGCACTGGCGGGGACAGGGGAGACTGAAGCTTTCTTT

D: TRBD2
J: TRBJ2-2
V: TRBV19
size: -
CDR3: CASSLLTSGRAFGTGELFF
DNA: TGTGCCAGTAGTCTCCTGACTAGCGGGAGGGCCTTTGGGACCGGGGAGCTGTTTTTT

D: TRBD2
J: TRBJ2-7
V: TRBV4-2
size: -
CDR3: CASSRGLAGSYEQYF
DNA: TGTGCCAGCAGCCGGGGACTAGCGGGGTCCTACGAGCAGTACTTC

D: TRBD1
J: TRBJ1-1
V: TRBV4-2
size: -
CDR3: CASSQQTGATEAFF
DNA: TGTGCCAGCAGCCAACAAACAGGGGCCACTGAAGCTTTCTTT

D: -
J: TRBJ1-2
V: TRBV20-1
size: -
CDR3: CSARGNGYTF
DNA: TGCAGTGCTCGGGGGAATGGCTACACCTTC

D: -
J: TRBJ1-1
V: TRBV18
size: -
CDR3: CASSPLTGANTEAFF
DNA: TGTGCCAGCTCACCTCTGACAGGTGCGAACACTGAAGCTTTCTTT

D: -
J: TRBJ1-5
V: TRBV10-3
size: -
CDR3: CAISLGSGGYSNQPQHF
DNA: TGTGCCATCAGTCTCGGATCGGGGGGCTATAGCAATCAGCCCCAGCATTTT

D: TRBD1
J: TRBJ1-1
V: TRBV6-5
size: -
CDR3: CASSLTGDGNTEAFF
DNA: TGTGCCAGCAGCTTGACAGGGGATGGAAACACTGAAGCTTTCTTT

D: -
J: TRBJ2-1
V: TRBV5-1
size: -
CDR3: CASSILRAAEQFF
DNA: TGCGCCAGCAGCATCCTCAGGGCAGCTGAGCAGTTCTTC

D: TRBD2
J: TRBJ2-1
V: TRBV5-1
size: once
CDR3: CASNTAGGPQFF
DNA: TGCGCCAGCAATACGGCGGGAGGGCCACAGTTCTTC

D: TRBD2
J: TRBJ2-1
V: TRBV19
size: -
CDR3: CASSLDLAGGFNEQFF
DNA: TGTGCCAGTAGTCTCGACCTAGCGGGAGGGTTCAATGAGCAGTTCTTC

D: TRBD1
J: TRBJ1-1
V: TRBV2
size: few
CDR3: CASSDRQGAVLVEAFF
DNA: TGTGCCAGCAGTGATCGGCAGGGGGCGGTTTTGGTTGAAGCTTTCTTT

D: -
J: TRBJ2-7
V: TRBV6-5
size: -
CDR3: CASSFRQAYEQYF
DNA: TGTGCCAGCAGTTTCCGACAGGCCTACGAGCAGTACTTC

D: TRBD1
J: TRBJ2-7
V: TRBV29-1
size: -
CDR3: CSVAQGAGEQYF
DNA: TGCAGCGTTGCGCAGGGGGCTGGCGAGCAGTACTTC

D: TRBD1
J: TRBJ2-5
V: TRBV6-5
size: -
CDR3: CASSYTGGMETQYF
DNA: TGTGCCAGCAGTTACACAGGGGGCATGGAGACCCAGTACTTC

D: TRBD2
J: TRBJ2-7
V: TRBV6-4
size: -
CDR3: CRAGGWTYEQYF
DNA: TGCCGAGCGGGAGGATGGACCTACGAGCAGTACTTC

D: TRBD1
J: TRBJ2-5
V: TRBV9
size: -
CDR3: CASSGTDRGETQYF
DNA: TGTGCCAGCAGCGGGACGGACAGGGGAGAGACCCAGTACTTC